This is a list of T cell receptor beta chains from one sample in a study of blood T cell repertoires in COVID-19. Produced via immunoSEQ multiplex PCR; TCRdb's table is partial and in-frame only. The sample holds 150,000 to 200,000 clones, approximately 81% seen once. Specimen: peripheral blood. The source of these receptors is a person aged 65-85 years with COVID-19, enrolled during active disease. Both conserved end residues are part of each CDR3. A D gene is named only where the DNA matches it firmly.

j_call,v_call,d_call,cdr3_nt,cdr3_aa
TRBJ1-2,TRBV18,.,TGTGCCAGCTCACCAGAGGGGGTGGGCGGCTACACCTTC,CASSPEGVGGYTF
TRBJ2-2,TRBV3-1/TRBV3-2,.,TGTGCCAGCAGCCAAGGGCAGGACACCGGGGAGCTGTTTTTT,CASSQGQDTGELFF
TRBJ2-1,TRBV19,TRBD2,TGTGCCAGTAGTTCTGGCGAGGGACTAGCGGGAGTTGAATGGTTGAATGAGCAGTTCTTC,CASSSGEGLAGVEWLNEQFF
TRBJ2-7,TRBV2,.,TGTGCCAGCAGATCCTGGTTCGGCGAGCAGTACTTC,CASRSWFGEQYF
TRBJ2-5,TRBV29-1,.,TGCAGCGCCGTCGAGGGAGAGACCCAGTACTTC,CSAVEGETQYF
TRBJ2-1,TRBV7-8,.,TGTGCCAGCAGCTTAGGGGGCGGATACAATGAGCAGTTCTTC,CASSLGGGYNEQFF
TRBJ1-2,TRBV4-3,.,TGCGCCAGCAGCCAAGCGGGAGATCCTCTAAGTTATGGCTACAGCTACACCTTC,CASSQAGDPLSYGYSYTF
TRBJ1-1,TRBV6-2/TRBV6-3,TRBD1,TGTGCCAGCAGGCCTTCCCCTTTGTTAGGGGGCTTAACTGAAGCTTTCTTT,CASRPSPLLGGLTEAFF
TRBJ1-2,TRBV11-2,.,TGTGCCAGCAGCTTAGGTGGGGCGGTGAACTATGGCTACACCTTC,CASSLGGAVNYGYTF
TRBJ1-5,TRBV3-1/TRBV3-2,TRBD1,TGTGCCAGCAGCCAAGGGCGGGACAGTAGCAATCAGCCCCAGCATTTT,CASSQGRDSSNQPQHF
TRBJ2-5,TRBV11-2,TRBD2,TGTGCCAGCAGCTTAGACCATTTAGCGGGGGGCTGGGAGACCCAGTACTTC,CASSLDHLAGGWETQYF
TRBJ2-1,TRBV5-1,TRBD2,TGCGCCAGCAGCATTCGGACTAGCGGGAGGGCCGGAGAGCAGTTCTTC,CASSIRTSGRAGEQFF
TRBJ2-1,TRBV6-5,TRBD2,TGTGCCAGCAGTTACTCGGGCGGGAGGATCAATGAGCAGTTCTTC,CASSYSGGRINEQFF
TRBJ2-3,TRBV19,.,TGTGCCAGTAGCCCAGAGCGGGGAGGAGGGGGAGATACGCAGTATTTT,CASSPERGGGGDTQYF
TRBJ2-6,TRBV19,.,TGTGCCAGTGACACAGGGCCTGGGGCCAACGTCCTGACTTTC,CASDTGPGANVLTF
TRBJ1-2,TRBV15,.,TGTGCCACCAGCAGAGGGGGAGAGGCGGTGACTAACTATGGCTACACCTTC,CATSRGGEAVTNYGYTF
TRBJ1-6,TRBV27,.,TGTGCCAGCAGTTTCCCCGGTGGCCGACACTTCCACTTT,CASSFPGGRHFHF
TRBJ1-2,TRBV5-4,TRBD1,TGTGCCAGCAGCAACAACAGGGGAGGCTATGGCTACACCTTC,CASSNNRGGYGYTF
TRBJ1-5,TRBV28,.,TGTGCCAGCAGTTCCCTTAGCAATCAGCCCCAGCATTTT,CASSSLSNQPQHF
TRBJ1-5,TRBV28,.,TGTGCCAGCATTGAAGCAGGGGCTGCCTATCAGCCCCAGCATTTT,CASIEAGAAYQPQHF
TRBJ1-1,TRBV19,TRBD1,TGTGCCAGTAGTACGCGACAGGGGGTTTCGGGCACTGAAGCTTTCTTT,CASSTRQGVSGTEAFF
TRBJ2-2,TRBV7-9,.,TGTGCCAGCAACGGGATCGAGGGCACCGGGGAGCTGTTTTTT,CASNGIEGTGELFF
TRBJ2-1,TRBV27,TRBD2,TGTGCCAGCAGTTTATCGGCGGGAGTAGTCTACAATGAGCAGTTCTTC,CASSLSAGVVYNEQFF
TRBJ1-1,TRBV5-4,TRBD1,TGTGCCAGCAGCTTGGATCCCAGGGGGGTAACTGAAGCTTTCTTT,CASSLDPRGVTEAFF
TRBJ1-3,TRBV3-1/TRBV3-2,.,TGTGCCAGCAGCCAAGATGGAGTTACGGGAAACACCATATATTTT,CASSQDGVTGNTIYF